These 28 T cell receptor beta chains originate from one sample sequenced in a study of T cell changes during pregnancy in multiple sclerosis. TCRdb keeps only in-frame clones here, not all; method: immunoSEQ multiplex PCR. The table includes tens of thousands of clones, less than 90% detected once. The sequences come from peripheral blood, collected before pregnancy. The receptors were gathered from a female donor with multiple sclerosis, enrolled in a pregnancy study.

The CDR3 coding sequence is TGTGCCTGGAGTCCGGGGGACAGAGACACCGGGGAGCTGTTTTTT. Its translation: CAWSPGDRDTGELFF. V and J are TRBV30 and TRBJ2-2; tentatively, D is TRBD1 (7 bases). Germline loops: CDR1 GTSNPN, CDR2 SVGIG (reference sequence). Trimming pared 2 bases from V and 3 bases from J, leaving 13 bases between. This CDR3 contains 15 residues.

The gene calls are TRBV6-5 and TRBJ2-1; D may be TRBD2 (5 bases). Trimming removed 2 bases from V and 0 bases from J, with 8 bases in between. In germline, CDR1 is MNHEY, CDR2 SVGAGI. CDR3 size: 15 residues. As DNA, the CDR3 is TGTGCCAGCAGTTACCGGGATCCCTCCTACAATGAGCAGTTCTTC. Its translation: CASSYRDPSYNEQFF.

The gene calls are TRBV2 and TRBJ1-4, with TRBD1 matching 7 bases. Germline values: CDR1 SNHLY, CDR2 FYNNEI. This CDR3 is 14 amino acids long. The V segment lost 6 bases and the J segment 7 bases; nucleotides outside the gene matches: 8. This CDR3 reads CASSAGTAAEKLFF. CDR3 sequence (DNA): TGTGCCAGCAGCGCCGGGACAGCGGCTGAAAAACTGTTTTTT.

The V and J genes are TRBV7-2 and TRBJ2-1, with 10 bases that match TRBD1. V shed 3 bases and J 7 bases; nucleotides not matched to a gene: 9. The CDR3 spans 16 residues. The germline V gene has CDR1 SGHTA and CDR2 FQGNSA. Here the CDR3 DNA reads TGTGCCAGCAGCTTCTATGCCGGGACAGGGGCAAATGAGCAGTTCTTC. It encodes CASSFYAGTGANEQFF. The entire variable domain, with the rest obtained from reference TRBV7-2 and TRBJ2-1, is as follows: GAGVSQSPSNKVTEKGKDVELRCDPISGHTALYWYRQSLGQGLEFLIYFQGNSAPDKSGLPSDRFSAERTGGSVSTLTIQRTQQEDSAVYLCASSFYAGTGANEQFFGPGTRLTVL.

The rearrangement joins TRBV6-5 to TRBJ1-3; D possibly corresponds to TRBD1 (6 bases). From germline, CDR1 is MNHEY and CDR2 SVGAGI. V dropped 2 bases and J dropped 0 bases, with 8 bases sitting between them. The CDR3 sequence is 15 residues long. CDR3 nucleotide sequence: TGTGCCAGCAGTTACGACAGGAGCTCTGGAAACACCATATATTTT. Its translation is CASSYDRSSGNTIYF.

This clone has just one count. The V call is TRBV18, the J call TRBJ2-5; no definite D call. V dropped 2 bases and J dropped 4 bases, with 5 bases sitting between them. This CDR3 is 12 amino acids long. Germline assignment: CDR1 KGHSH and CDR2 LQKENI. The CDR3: CASSPTSETQYF. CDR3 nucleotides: TGTGCCAGCTCACCAACTTCAGAGACCCAGTACTTC.

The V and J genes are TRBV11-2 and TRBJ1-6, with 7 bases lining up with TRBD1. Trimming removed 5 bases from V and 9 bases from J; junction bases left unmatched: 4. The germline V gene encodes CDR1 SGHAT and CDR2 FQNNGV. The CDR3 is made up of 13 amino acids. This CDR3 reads CASSNDRVSPLHF. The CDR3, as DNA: TGTGCCAGCAGCAATGACAGGGTTTCACCCCTCCACTTT.

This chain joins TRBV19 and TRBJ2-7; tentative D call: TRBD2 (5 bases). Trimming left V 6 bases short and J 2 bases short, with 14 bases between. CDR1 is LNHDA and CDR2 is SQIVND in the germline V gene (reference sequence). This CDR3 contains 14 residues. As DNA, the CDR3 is TGTGCCAGTAGCCTTCGACCGACTACCTACGAGCAGTACTTC. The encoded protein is CASSLRPTTYEQYF.

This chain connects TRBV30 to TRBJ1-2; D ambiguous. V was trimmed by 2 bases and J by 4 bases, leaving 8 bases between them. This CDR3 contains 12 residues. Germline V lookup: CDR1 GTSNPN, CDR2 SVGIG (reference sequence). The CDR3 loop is CAWSQGSYGYTF. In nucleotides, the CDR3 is TGTGCCTGGAGTCAAGGGAGCTATGGCTACACCTTC.

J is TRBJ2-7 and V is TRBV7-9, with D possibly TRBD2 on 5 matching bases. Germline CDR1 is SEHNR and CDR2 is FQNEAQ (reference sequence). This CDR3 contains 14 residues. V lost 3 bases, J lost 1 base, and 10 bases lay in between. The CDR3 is CASSLDSGSYEQYF. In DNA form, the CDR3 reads TGTGCCAGCAGCTTGGACTCCGGTTCCTACGAGCAGTACTTC. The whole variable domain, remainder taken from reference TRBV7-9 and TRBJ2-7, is DTGVSQNPRHKITKRGQNVTFRCDPISEHNRLYWYRQTLGQGPEFLTYFQNEAQLEKSRLLSDRFSAERPKGSFSTLEIQRTEQGDSAMYLCASSLDSGSYEQYFGPGTRLTVT.

CDR3 protein: CASSFPKGEQYF. As DNA, the CDR3 is TGTGCCAGCAGCTTCCCAAAGGGGGAGCAGTACTTC. This chain uses TRBV13 with TRBJ2-7; D is possibly TRBD1 (5 bases). The V end lost 3 bases, the J end lost 7 bases, and 10 bases lay between the germline ends. The V gene's germline CDR1 is PRHDT and CDR2 FYEKMQ (reference sequence). This CDR3 is 12 amino acids long.

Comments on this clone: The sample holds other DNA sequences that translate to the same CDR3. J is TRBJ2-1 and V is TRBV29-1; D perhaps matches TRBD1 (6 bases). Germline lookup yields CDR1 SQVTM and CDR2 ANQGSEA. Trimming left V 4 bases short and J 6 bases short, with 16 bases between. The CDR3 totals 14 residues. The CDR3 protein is CSVVGHRAGNEQFF. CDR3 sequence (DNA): TGCAGCGTTGTAGGCCACAGGGCTGGCAATGAGCAGTTCTTC.

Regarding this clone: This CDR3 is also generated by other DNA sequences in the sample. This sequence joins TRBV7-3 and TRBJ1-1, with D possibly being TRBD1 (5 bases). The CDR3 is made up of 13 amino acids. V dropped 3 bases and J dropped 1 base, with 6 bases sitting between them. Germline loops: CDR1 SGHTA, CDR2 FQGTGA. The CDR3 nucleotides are TGTGCCAGCAGCTTGGGGCAGAACACTGAAGCTTTCTTT. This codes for CASSLGQNTEAFF.

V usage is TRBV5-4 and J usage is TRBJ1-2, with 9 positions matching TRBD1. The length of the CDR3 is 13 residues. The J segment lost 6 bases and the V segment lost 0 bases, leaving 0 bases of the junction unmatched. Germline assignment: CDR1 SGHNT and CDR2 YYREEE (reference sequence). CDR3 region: CASSLGQGDGYTF. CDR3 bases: TGTGCCAGCAGCTTGGGACAGGGGGATGGCTACACCTTC.

The CDR3 region has the DNA TGCGCCAGCAGCTTGGTAGTATACTCCTACAATGAGCAGTTCTTC. Protein: CASSLVVYSYNEQFF. The chain employs TRBV5-1 and TRBJ2-1; D unclear. CDR1 is SGHRS, CDR2 YFSETQ, per germline. The length of the CDR3 is 15 residues. With 0 bases removed from V and 0 bases from J, the gap between germline ends came to 7 bases.

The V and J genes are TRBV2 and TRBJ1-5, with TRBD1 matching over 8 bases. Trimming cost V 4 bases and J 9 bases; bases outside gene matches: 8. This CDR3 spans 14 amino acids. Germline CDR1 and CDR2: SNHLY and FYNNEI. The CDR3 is CASSGGTGGGPQHF. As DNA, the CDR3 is TGTGCCAGCAGTGGGGGAACAGGGGGTGGGCCCCAGCATTTT.

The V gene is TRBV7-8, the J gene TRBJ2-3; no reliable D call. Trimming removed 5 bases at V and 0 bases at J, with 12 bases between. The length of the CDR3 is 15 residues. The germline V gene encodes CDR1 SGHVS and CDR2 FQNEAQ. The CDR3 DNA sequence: TGTGCCAGCAGCGCCCTTGCGGCTAGCACAGATACGCAGTATTTT. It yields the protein CASSALAASTDTQYF.

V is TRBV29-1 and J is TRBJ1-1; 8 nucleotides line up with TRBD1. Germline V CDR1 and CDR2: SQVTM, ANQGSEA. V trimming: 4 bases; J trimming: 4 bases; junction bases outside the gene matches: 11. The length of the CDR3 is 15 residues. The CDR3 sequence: CSVALTTGGGTEAFF. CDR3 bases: TGCAGCGTTGCCCTAACCACAGGGGGGGGCACTGAAGCTTTCTTT. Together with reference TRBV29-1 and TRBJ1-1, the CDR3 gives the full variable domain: SAVISQKPSRDICQRGTSLTIQCQVDSQVTMMFWYRQQPGQSLTLIATANQGSEATYESGFVIDKFPISRPNLTFSTLTVSNMSPEDSSIYLCSVALTTGGGTEAFFGQGTRLTVV.

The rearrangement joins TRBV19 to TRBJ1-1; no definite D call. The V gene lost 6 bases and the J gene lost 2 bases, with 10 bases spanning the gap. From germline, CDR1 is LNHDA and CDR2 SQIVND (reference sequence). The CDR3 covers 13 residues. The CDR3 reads CASSHEVNTEAFF. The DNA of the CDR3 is TGTGCCAGTAGCCATGAGGTAAACACTGAAGCTTTCTTT.

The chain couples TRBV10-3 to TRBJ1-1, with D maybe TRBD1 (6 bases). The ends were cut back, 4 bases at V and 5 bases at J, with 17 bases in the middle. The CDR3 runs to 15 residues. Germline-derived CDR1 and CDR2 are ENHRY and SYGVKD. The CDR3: CAISVATGRETEAFF. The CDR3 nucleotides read TGTGCCATCAGTGTCGCTACAGGGAGGGAGACTGAAGCTTTCTTT.

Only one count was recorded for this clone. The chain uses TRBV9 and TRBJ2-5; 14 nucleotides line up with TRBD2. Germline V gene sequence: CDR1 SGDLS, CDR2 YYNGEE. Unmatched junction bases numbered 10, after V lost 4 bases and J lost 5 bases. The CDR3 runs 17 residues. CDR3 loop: CASSPGLAGGVQETQYF. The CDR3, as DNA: TGTGCCAGCAGCCCTGGACTAGCGGGAGGTGTTCAGGAGACCCAGTACTTC.

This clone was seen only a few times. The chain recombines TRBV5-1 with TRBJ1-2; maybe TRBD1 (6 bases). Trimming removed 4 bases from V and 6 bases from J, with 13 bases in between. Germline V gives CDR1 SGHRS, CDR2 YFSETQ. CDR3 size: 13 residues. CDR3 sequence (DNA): TGCGCCAGCAGCCTCTCACAGGGTGATGGCTACACCTTC. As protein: CASSLSQGDGYTF.

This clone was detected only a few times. CDR3 in amino acids: CASRAQGSHYEQYF. The CDR3 DNA is TGCGCCAGCAGGGCCCAGGGGAGCCACTACGAGCAGTACTTC. The chain employs TRBV5-1 and TRBJ2-7; possible D gene TRBD1, 6 bases. The V and J ends lost 5 bases and 3 bases respectively, with 15 bases between them. Per germline, CDR1 SGHRS and CDR2 YFSETQ. CDR3 length equals 14 residues.

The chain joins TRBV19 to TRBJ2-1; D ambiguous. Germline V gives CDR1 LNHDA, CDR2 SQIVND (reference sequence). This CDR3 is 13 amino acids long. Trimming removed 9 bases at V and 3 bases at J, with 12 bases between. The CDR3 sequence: CASLGQDYNEQFF. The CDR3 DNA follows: TGTGCCAGCCTCGGTCAGGACTACAATGAGCAGTTCTTC.

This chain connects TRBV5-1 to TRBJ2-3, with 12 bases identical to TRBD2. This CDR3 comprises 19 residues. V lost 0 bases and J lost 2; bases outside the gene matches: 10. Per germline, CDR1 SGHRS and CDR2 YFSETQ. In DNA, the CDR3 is TGCGCCAGCAGCTTGGGTCATACCGGACTAGCGGGGAACACAGATACGCAGTATTTT. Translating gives CASSLGHTGLAGNTDTQYF.

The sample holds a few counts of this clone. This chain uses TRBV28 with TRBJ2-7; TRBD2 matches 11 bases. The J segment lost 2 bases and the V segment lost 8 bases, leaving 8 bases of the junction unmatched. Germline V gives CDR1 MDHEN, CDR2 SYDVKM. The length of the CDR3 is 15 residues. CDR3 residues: CASPPLAGGTYEQYF. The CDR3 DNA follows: TGTGCCAGCCCACCCCTAGCGGGGGGTACCTACGAGCAGTACTTC. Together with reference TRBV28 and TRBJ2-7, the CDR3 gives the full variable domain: DVKVTQSSRYLVKRTGEKVFLECVQDMDHENMFWYRQDPGLGLRLIYFSYDVKMKEKGDIPEGYSVSREKKERFSLILESASTNQTSMYLCASPPLAGGTYEQYFGPGTRLTVT.

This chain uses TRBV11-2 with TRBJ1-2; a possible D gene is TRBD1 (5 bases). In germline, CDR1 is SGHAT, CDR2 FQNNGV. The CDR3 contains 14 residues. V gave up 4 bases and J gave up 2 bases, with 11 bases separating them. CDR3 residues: CASSSLQGNYGYTF. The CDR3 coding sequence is TGTGCCAGCAGCTCTCTTCAGGGAAACTATGGCTACACCTTC. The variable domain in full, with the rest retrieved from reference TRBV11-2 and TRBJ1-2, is EAGVAQSPRYKIIEKRQSVAFWCNPISGHATLYWYQQILGQGPKLLIQFQNNGVVDDSQLPKDRFSAERLKGVDSTLKIQPAKLEDSAVYLCASSSLQGNYGYTFGSGTRLTVV.

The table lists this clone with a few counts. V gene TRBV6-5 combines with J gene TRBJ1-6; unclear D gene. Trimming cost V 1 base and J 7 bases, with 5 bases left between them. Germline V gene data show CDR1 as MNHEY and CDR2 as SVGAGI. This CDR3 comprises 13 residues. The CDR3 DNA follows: TGTGCCAGCAGTTACTGGAGCAATTCACCCCTCCACTTT. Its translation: CASSYWSNSPLHF.